The clone carrying this T cell receptor beta chain was observed a single time. Its antigen is unidentified. With 10 bases removed from V and 10 bases from J, the gap between germline ends came to 17 bases. The CDR3 covers 12 residues. Germline loops: CDR1 MNHEY, CDR2 SVGAGI. Between the mid-2010s and the late 2010s, patients underwent resection in Japan or China. Histologic diagnosis was independently verified by two lung pathologists. These data originate in a study of immune evolution from preneoplasia to lung adenocarcinoma. Study-wide points: Normal lung had the highest top T cell clone frequencies.

Some clones are missing from TCRdb's copy, which holds only in-frame ones; the method was immunoSEQ multiplex PCR. Of about 6,500 clones in the sample, approximately 84% were seen once. The chain carries TRBV6-5 and TRBJ2-1; tentative D call: TRBD2 (7 bases). The sequenced sample consisted of FFPE lung adenocarcinoma in situ tissue. The source is a donor aged 70 or over with lung adenocarcinoma. CDR3 sequence reads: CATQAGAGEQFF. Written as DNA, the CDR3 is TGTGCCACCCAGGCGGGGGCTGGGGAGCAGTTCTTC.